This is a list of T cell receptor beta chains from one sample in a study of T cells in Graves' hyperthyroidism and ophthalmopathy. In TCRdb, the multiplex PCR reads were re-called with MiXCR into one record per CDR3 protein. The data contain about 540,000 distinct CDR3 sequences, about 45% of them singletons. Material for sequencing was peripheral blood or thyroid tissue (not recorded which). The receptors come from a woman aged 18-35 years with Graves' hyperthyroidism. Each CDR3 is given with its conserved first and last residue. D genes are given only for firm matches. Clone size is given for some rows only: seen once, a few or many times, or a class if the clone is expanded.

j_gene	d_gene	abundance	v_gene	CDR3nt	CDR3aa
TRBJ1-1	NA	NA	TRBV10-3	TGTGCCAGCAGTGTACCGGTGAACACTGAAGCTTTCTTT	CASSVPVNTEAFF
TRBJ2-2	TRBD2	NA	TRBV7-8	TGTGCCAGCTCACCAACGGGGGGGCCGACCGGGGAGCTGTTTTTT	CASSPTGGPTGELFF
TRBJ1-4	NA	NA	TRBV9	TGTGCCAGCAGCGTTGGACAGTCAACTGATGAAAAACTGTTTTTT	CASSVGQSTDEKLFF
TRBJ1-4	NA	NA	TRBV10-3	TGTGCCATCAGTGAGGTCGGGGAAAAACTGTTTTTT	CAISEVGEKLFF
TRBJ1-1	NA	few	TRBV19	TGTGCCAGTAGTATCAGTTCGGCTGAAGCTTTCTTT	CASSISSAEAFF
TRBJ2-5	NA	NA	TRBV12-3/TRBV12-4	TGTGCCAGCAGTTTCGATGGAGAAGAGACCCAGTACTTC	CASSFDGEETQYF
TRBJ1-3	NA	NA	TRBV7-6	TGTGCCAGCAGCCGTTACGGGGGAACTGTTGGAAACACCATATATTTT	CASSRYGGTVGNTIYF
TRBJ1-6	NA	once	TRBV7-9	TGTGCCAGCAGCCGCCCCGGGAGCTCCTATAATTCACCCCTCCACTTT	CASSRPGSSYNSPLHF
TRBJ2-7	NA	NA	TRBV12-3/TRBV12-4	TGTGCCAGCAGTTCCGTGCGGGACGAGCAGTACTTC	CASSSVRDEQYF
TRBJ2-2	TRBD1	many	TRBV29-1	TGCAGCGTTGTAGGGACAGGGGGGCCCGGGGAGCTGTTTTTT	CSVVGTGGPGELFF
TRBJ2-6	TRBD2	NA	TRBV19	TGTGCCAGTAGTATAGCGGGGGGCTCTGGGGCCAACGTCCTGACTTTC	CASSIAGGSGANVLTF
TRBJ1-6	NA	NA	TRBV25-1	TGTGCCAGCAGGACGAGGGGTTCACCCCTCCACTTT	CASRTRGSPLHF
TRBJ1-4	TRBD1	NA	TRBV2	TGTGCCCGCACCGGGACAGCGGAAGGTGAAAAACTGTTTTTT	CARTGTAEGEKLFF
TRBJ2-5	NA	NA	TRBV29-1	TGCAGCTTGACTAGGAAAGAGACCCAGTACTTC	CSLTRKETQYF
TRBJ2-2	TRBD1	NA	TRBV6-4	TGTGCCAGCAGTCCTCGAAGGGACAGGGGAACCGGGGAGCTGTTTTTT	CASSPRRDRGTGELFF
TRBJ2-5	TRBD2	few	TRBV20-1	TGCAGTGCTAGTCGGGGGGAGAAGACCCAGTACTTC	CSASRGEKTQYF
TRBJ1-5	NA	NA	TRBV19	TGTGCCAGTAGTACGCTCGGATACAATCAGCCCCAGCATTTT	CASSTLGYNQPQHF
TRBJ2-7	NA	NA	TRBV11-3	TGTGCCAGCAGCCGGGACCTTCGGGGATTCTCCTACGAGCAGTACTTC	CASSRDLRGFSYEQYF
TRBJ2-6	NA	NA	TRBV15	TGTGCCACCAGCGGACACGGAGGTGGGGCCAACGTCCTGACTTTC	CATSGHGGGANVLTF
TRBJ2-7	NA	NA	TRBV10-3	TGTGCCATCAGTTATACACTCGAAGGGTACGAGCAGTACTTC	CAISYTLEGYEQYF
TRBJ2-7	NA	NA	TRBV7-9	TGTGCCAGCAGCTTAGAGGGCAGGAAGGACGAGCAGTACTTC	CASSLEGRKDEQYF
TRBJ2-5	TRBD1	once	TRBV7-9	TGTGCCAGCAGCTCCAACAGGGGGCGTGGAGAGACCCAGTACTTC	CASSSNRGRGETQYF
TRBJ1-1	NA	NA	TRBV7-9	TGTGCCAGCACCCCCCGAAGGGCACGGAACACTAAAGCTTTCTTT	CASTPRRARNTKAFF
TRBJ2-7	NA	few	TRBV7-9	TGTGCCAGCAGCTTTACAAGCGGCGAATTCTACGAGCAGTACTTC	CASSFTSGEFYEQYF
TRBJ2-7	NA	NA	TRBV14	TGTGCCAGCAGCCAAATTCAGGGGGGGACCTACGAGCAGTACTTC	CASSQIQGGTYEQYF
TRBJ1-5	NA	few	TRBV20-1	TGCAGTGCCCCCGACAGTTATAGCAATCAGCCCCAGCATTTT	CSAPDSYSNQPQHF
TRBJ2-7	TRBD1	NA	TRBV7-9	TGTGCCAGCAGCTCTCCGATTAGGGACAGGGAGCAGTACTTC	CASSSPIRDREQYF
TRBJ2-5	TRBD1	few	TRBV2	TGTGCCAGCAGTGAAGCTAGGGGACAGGGGGCATGGGAGACCCAGTACTTC	CASSEARGQGAWETQYF
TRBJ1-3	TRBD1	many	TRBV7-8	TGTGCCAGCAGCTTAGGGACAGGGCCACTTCTCTCTGGAAACACCATATATTTT	CASSLGTGPLLSGNTIYF
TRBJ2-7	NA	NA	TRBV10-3	TGTGCCAGCAGTCGCGCCGGGACATACTACGGGCAGTACTTC	CASSRAGTYYGQYF
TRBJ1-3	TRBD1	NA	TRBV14	TGTGCCAGCAGCCCCTTTGATGTGGGCAGGGGGCTTGGAAACACCATATATTTT	CASSPFDVGRGLGNTIYF
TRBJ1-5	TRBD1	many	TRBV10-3	TGTGCCATCAGTGATGGGACAGGGAACCAGCCCCAGCATTTT	CAISDGTGNQPQHF
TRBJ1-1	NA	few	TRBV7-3	TGCGCCAGCAGCCAAGATGTCCGACGGAACACTGAAGCTTTCTTT	CASSQDVRRNTEAFF
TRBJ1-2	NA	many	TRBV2	TGTGCCAGCAGTGACTTCCCAGCCAGCATCGATGGCTACACCTTC	CASSDFPASIDGYTF
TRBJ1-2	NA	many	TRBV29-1	TGCAGCATTAGCCAGCCCGGACTTGGCTACACCTTC	CSISQPGLGYTF
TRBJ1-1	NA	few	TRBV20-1	TGCAGTGCCAATCCCTTTACGGGGGGCACTGAAGCTTTCTTT	CSANPFTGGTEAFF
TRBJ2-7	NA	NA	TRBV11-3	TGTGCCAGCAGCTTAGAAGGACGGGAGTACGAGCAGTACTTC	CASSLEGREYEQYF
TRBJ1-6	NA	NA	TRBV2	TGTGCCAGCAGCGAACGGACGGGGAGCTCCTATAATTCACCCCTCCACTTT	CASSERTGSSYNSPLHF
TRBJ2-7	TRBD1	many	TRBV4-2	TGTGCCAGCAGCCAAGATAGCGGGACAGGGGGCAACGAGCAGTACTTC	CASSQDSGTGGNEQYF
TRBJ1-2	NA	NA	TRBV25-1	TGCGCCAGCAGCTTGGTTGCGGACGCTAACTATGGCTACACCTTC	CASSLVADANYGYTF
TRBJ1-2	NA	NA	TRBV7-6	TGTGCCAGCAGCGCCCAAGGGGAGACTTTGTATGGCTACACCTTC	CASSAQGETLYGYTF
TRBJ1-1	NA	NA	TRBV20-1	TGCAGTGCTAGAGTTTCTGGAGGAGGGGGCACTGAAGCTTTCTTT	CSARVSGGGGTEAFF
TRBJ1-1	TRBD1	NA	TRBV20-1	TGCAGTGCTAGAGGACAGGGAGGAACTGAAGCTTTCTTT	CSARGQGGTEAFF
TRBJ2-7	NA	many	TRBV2	TGTGCCAGCAGAGGGGGGCTACCGCCGGACTTC	CASRGGLPPDF
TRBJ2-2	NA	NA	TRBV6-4	TGTGCCAGCAGTGACCTCCTAACCGGGGAGCTGTTTTTT	CASSDLLTGELFF
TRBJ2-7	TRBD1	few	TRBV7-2	TGTGCCAGCAGCTTAGTAGGGGGCGCTGCGGCCTACGAGCAGTACTTC	CASSLVGGAAAYEQYF
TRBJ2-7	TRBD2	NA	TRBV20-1	TGCAGTGCTAGAGATCGAATCACTAGCGGGAGGGCCTACGAGCAGTACTTC	CSARDRITSGRAYEQYF
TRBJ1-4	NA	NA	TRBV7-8	TGTGCCAGCAGGGGGCCTAATGAAAAACTGTTTTTT	CASRGPNEKLFF